This is a list of T cell receptor beta chains from one sample in a study of regulatory dendritic cells for organ transplantation. No antigen is known for these receptors. Sequenced by immunoSEQ multiplex PCR; TCRdb stores in-frame clones only, minus some. Of approximately 9,300 clones listed, about three fifths were seen once; the top ten hold 0.57%. Sequencing was performed on naive CD4+ T cells from blood cultured with dendritic cells. All receptors come from a human donor in good health. Both conserved end residues are part of each CDR3. The D gene is left open where the match is weak. Rows give clone size only sometimes, using once, few, many, or a class for an expanded clone.

v_call: TRBV29-1
clone_size: .
d_call: .
j_call: TRBJ1-2
cdr3_aa: CSVLQGSYGYTF
cdr3_nt: TGCAGCGTTCTACAGGGTTCCTATGGCTACACCTTC

v_call: TRBV10-2
clone_size: few
d_call: .
j_call: TRBJ1-2
cdr3_aa: CASSAGLTNYGYTF
cdr3_nt: TGCGCCAGCAGTGCGGGACTGACTAACTATGGCTACACCTTC

v_call: TRBV9
clone_size: .
d_call: TRBD2
j_call: TRBJ2-3
cdr3_aa: CASSVEGGGPSTDTQYF
cdr3_nt: TGTGCCAGCAGCGTAGAAGGCGGGGGGCCTAGCACAGATACGCAGTATTTT

v_call: TRBV5-1
clone_size: .
d_call: .
j_call: TRBJ1-3
cdr3_aa: CASSLHRGQTGNTIYF
cdr3_nt: TGCGCCAGCAGCCTCCATCGAGGACAGACTGGAAACACCATATATTTT

v_call: TRBV9
clone_size: .
d_call: .
j_call: TRBJ2-6
cdr3_aa: CASSATFRGSGANVLTF
cdr3_nt: TGTGCCAGCAGCGCTACGTTCAGGGGATCTGGGGCCAACGTCCTGACTTTC

v_call: TRBV5-1
clone_size: once
d_call: .
j_call: TRBJ2-3
cdr3_aa: CASSLNVDSSTDTQYF
cdr3_nt: TGCGCCAGCAGCTTGAACGTTGACTCTAGCACAGATACGCAGTATTTT

v_call: TRBV2
clone_size: few
d_call: TRBD1
j_call: TRBJ2-5
cdr3_aa: CASSSDRGLGETQYF
cdr3_nt: TGTGCCAGCAGCTCCGACAGGGGGCTAGGAGAGACCCAGTACTTC

v_call: TRBV6-5
clone_size: .
d_call: TRBD1
j_call: TRBJ2-7
cdr3_aa: CASSYVAGGRYEQYF
cdr3_nt: TGTGCCAGCAGTTACGTGGCAGGGGGCCGATACGAGCAGTACTTC

v_call: TRBV5-1
clone_size: .
d_call: .
j_call: TRBJ2-2
cdr3_aa: CASSYGQNTGELFF
cdr3_nt: TGCGCCAGCAGCTACGGACAGAACACCGGGGAGCTGTTTTTT

v_call: TRBV6-5
clone_size: .
d_call: TRBD1
j_call: TRBJ1-6
cdr3_aa: CASSPDRGTSPLHF
cdr3_nt: TGTGCCAGCAGCCCAGACAGGGGGACTTCACCCCTCCACTTT

v_call: TRBV7-2
clone_size: .
d_call: .
j_call: TRBJ1-2
cdr3_aa: CASSLEVQPNYGYTF
cdr3_nt: TGTGCCAGCAGCTTAGAAGTACAGCCAAATTATGGCTACACCTTC

v_call: TRBV6-6
clone_size: .
d_call: TRBD1
j_call: TRBJ1-2
cdr3_aa: CASRPGGGRGYGYTF
cdr3_nt: TGTGCCAGCAGACCAGGAGGGGGCAGGGGGTATGGCTACACCTTC

v_call: TRBV5-1
clone_size: .
d_call: TRBD1
j_call: TRBJ2-7
cdr3_aa: CASSPGDRDSYEQYF
cdr3_nt: TGCGCCAGCAGCCCAGGGGACAGGGACTCCTACGAGCAGTACTTC

v_call: TRBV5-1
clone_size: once
d_call: .
j_call: TRBJ2-2
cdr3_aa: CASSLTGNGELFF
cdr3_nt: TGCGCCAGCAGCTTGACAGGGAACGGGGAGCTGTTTTTT

v_call: TRBV27
clone_size: .
d_call: .
j_call: TRBJ2-7
cdr3_aa: CASSSTSSSSRYEQYF
cdr3_nt: TGTGCCAGCAGTTCAACATCCTCCTCCTCACGCTACGAGCAGTACTTC

v_call: TRBV7-9
clone_size: once
d_call: .
j_call: TRBJ1-1
cdr3_aa: CASSKGGGTEAFF
cdr3_nt: TGTGCCAGCAGTAAAGGGGGGGGCACTGAAGCTTTCTTT

v_call: TRBV19
clone_size: .
d_call: TRBD1
j_call: TRBJ1-2
cdr3_aa: CASSIFSGQGEGYTF
cdr3_nt: TGTGCCAGTAGTATCTTTTCCGGACAGGGGGAAGGCTACACCTTC

v_call: TRBV6-6
clone_size: .
d_call: .
j_call: TRBJ2-5
cdr3_aa: CASSSTGSGETQYF
cdr3_nt: TGTGCCAGCAGTAGCACCGGGTCTGGAGAGACCCAGTACTTC

v_call: TRBV6-4
clone_size: .
d_call: .
j_call: TRBJ1-1
cdr3_aa: CASRATVLNTEAFF
cdr3_nt: TGTGCCAGCAGGGCGACAGTCTTGAACACTGAAGCTTTCTTT

v_call: TRBV18
clone_size: .
d_call: TRBD1
j_call: TRBJ1-6
cdr3_aa: CASSPGQGGNSPLHF
cdr3_nt: TGTGCCAGCTCACCCGGACAGGGTGGGAATTCACCCCTCCACTTT

v_call: TRBV10-3
clone_size: .
d_call: TRBD2
j_call: TRBJ2-1
cdr3_aa: CAISESRLADNEQFF
cdr3_nt: TGTGCCATCAGTGAGTCGAGGCTAGCGGACAATGAGCAGTTCTTC

v_call: TRBV6-4
clone_size: few
d_call: .
j_call: TRBJ1-2
cdr3_aa: CASSGAGGAALYGYTF
cdr3_nt: TGTGCCAGCAGCGGCGCCGGAGGGGCCGCCCTCTATGGCTACACCTTC

v_call: TRBV19
clone_size: .
d_call: TRBD1
j_call: TRBJ1-4
cdr3_aa: CASMAGDSLGEKLFF
cdr3_nt: TGTGCCAGTATGGCAGGGGACAGCCTCGGGGAAAAACTGTTTTTT

v_call: TRBV5-1
clone_size: .
d_call: TRBD1
j_call: TRBJ2-2
cdr3_aa: CASRLGTANTGELFF
cdr3_nt: TGCGCCAGCAGACTCGGGACAGCGAACACCGGGGAGCTGTTTTTT

v_call: TRBV5-1
clone_size: .
d_call: .
j_call: TRBJ1-6
cdr3_aa: CASSFGGRDSPLHF
cdr3_nt: TGCGCCAGCAGCTTCGGAGGAAGGGATTCACCCCTCCACTTT

v_call: TRBV6-1
clone_size: .
d_call: TRBD1
j_call: TRBJ1-1
cdr3_aa: CASRGTGMNTEAFF
cdr3_nt: TGTGCCAGCAGGGGGACAGGAATGAACACTGAAGCTTTCTTT

v_call: TRBV7-3
clone_size: .
d_call: .
j_call: TRBJ2-5
cdr3_aa: CASSLVSGEEETQYF
cdr3_nt: TGTGCCAGCAGCCTTGTCAGCGGAGAAGAAGAGACCCAGTACTTC

v_call: TRBV19
clone_size: .
d_call: .
j_call: TRBJ2-3
cdr3_aa: CASSITGTSTDTQYF
cdr3_nt: TGTGCCAGTAGTATCACCGGGACTAGCACAGATACGCAGTATTTT

v_call: TRBV18
clone_size: .
d_call: .
j_call: TRBJ2-5
cdr3_aa: CASSPWTNQETQYF
cdr3_nt: TGTGCCAGCTCACCGTGGACTAACCAAGAGACCCAGTACTTC

v_call: TRBV5-1
clone_size: .
d_call: .
j_call: TRBJ1-2
cdr3_aa: CASSYEPVSYGYTF
cdr3_nt: TGCGCCAGCAGCTATGAGCCCGTGAGCTATGGCTACACCTTC

v_call: TRBV9
clone_size: .
d_call: .
j_call: TRBJ1-2
cdr3_aa: CASSVVRGSRTGYTF
cdr3_nt: TGTGCCAGCAGCGTAGTCAGGGGCTCCAGGACTGGCTACACCTTC

v_call: TRBV7-9
clone_size: .
d_call: TRBD2
j_call: TRBJ2-1
cdr3_aa: CASSLTSGASYNEQFF
cdr3_nt: TGTGCCAGCAGCTTAACTAGCGGGGCCTCCTACAATGAGCAGTTCTTC

v_call: TRBV6-5
clone_size: .
d_call: .
j_call: TRBJ1-6
cdr3_aa: CASRSSSYNSPLHF
cdr3_nt: TGTGCCAGCAGATCGAGCTCCTATAATTCACCCCTCCACTTT

v_call: TRBV6-6
clone_size: .
d_call: .
j_call: TRBJ1-5
cdr3_aa: CASRNTNQPQHF
cdr3_nt: TGTGCCAGCAGGAACACCAATCAGCCCCAGCATTTT

v_call: TRBV15
clone_size: .
d_call: TRBD1
j_call: TRBJ1-5
cdr3_aa: CAASTQGDSNQPQHF
cdr3_nt: TGTGCCGCCAGCACACAGGGGGATAGCAATCAGCCCCAGCATTTT

v_call: TRBV5-4
clone_size: .
d_call: .
j_call: TRBJ1-2
cdr3_aa: CASSPQRTRAYGYTF
cdr3_nt: TGTGCCAGCAGCCCTCAAAGGACGAGGGCTTATGGCTACACCTTC

v_call: TRBV4-2
clone_size: few
d_call: TRBD2
j_call: TRBJ2-5
cdr3_aa: CASSQGTSGGFETQYF
cdr3_nt: TGTGCCAGCAGCCAGGGGACTAGCGGGGGGTTTGAGACCCAGTACTTC

v_call: TRBV6-1
clone_size: few
d_call: .
j_call: TRBJ1-5
cdr3_aa: CASRQGGQPQHF
cdr3_nt: TGTGCCAGCAGACAGGGTGGCCAGCCCCAGCATTTT

v_call: TRBV7-9
clone_size: few
d_call: .
j_call: TRBJ1-2
cdr3_aa: CASSLGAQAVTF
cdr3_nt: TGTGCCAGCAGCTTAGGAGCCCAAGCCGTCACCTTC

v_call: TRBV13
clone_size: .
d_call: TRBD1
j_call: TRBJ2-7
cdr3_aa: CASSLGLGQGIHEQYF
cdr3_nt: TGTGCCAGCAGCTTAGGCCTGGGACAGGGGATCCACGAGCAGTACTTC

v_call: TRBV5-4
clone_size: .
d_call: TRBD1
j_call: TRBJ1-1
cdr3_aa: CASWTGGARPNTEAFF
cdr3_nt: TGTGCCAGCTGGACAGGGGGCGCGCGTCCGAACACTGAAGCTTTCTTT

v_call: TRBV6-1
clone_size: .
d_call: TRBD1
j_call: TRBJ1-3
cdr3_aa: CASSGRGAGNTIYF
cdr3_nt: TGTGCCAGCAGCGGCAGGGGGGCTGGAAACACCATATATTTT

v_call: TRBV7-7
clone_size: once
d_call: TRBD1
j_call: TRBJ2-2
cdr3_aa: CASRRQGANPGELFF
cdr3_nt: TGTGCCAGCAGACGACAGGGGGCGAATCCCGGGGAGCTGTTTTTT

v_call: TRBV5-1
clone_size: few
d_call: TRBD2
j_call: TRBJ2-5
cdr3_aa: CASSLAASGFGETQYF
cdr3_nt: TGCGCCAGCAGCTTGGCGGCTAGCGGTTTTGGGGAGACCCAGTACTTC